Sequencing of this TCR beta chain was carried out in a study of T cells in Graves' hyperthyroidism and ophthalmopathy. Germline values: CDR1 MGHRA, CDR2 YSYEKL. CDR3 length equals 14 residues. This clonotype came up a few times. This may arise from a read error, as a much more abundant clone is one base away. Amplified regions were TCR beta CDR3 sequences from RNA transcripts. First-round RT-PCR targeting the TCR CDR3 was performed with the HTBI primer set. TCRdb used MiXCR to reprocess the multiplex PCR reads, holding one entry per CDR3 protein. The sample shows some 500,000 distinct CDR3 sequences, roughly 24% of them seen only once.

Sequenced sample: blood. V and J are TRBV4-1 and TRBJ1-1; D is unclear. The TCR comes from a young woman with Graves' ophthalmopathy. In DNA form, the CDR3 reads TGCGCCAGCAGCCTTGAGCAGATGAACACTGAAGCTTGCTTT. Translation: CASSLEQMNTEACF.